Following are 15 T cell receptor beta chains from one sample sequenced in a study of technical replicates of blood from several donors. Here immunoSEQ multiplex PCR was the method, and the copy in TCRdb shows in-frame clones only, minus some. The repertoire holds under 90,000 clones, around 97% seen once, with less than 0.25% in the top ten. Sequencing was done on a sample of T cells isolated from PBMCs. The receptors were sampled from a human donor in good health.

V gene TRBV30 combines with J gene TRBJ1-1; the D is unclear. Germline values: CDR1 GTSNPN, CDR2 SVGIG (reference sequence). Trimming took 3 bases from V and 0 from J, leaving 8 bases between them. This CDR3 is built from 13 residues. The CDR3 DNA follows: TGTGCCTGGAGCATAGTCATGAACACTGAAGCTTTCTTT. Translated: CAWSIVMNTEAFF.

The chain couples TRBV30 to TRBJ2-5; TRBD2 is a possible D gene (7 bases). This CDR3 comprises 13 residues. V was clipped by 3 bases and J by 6 bases, with 14 bases between them. The V gene's germline CDR1 is GTSNPN and CDR2 SVGIG (reference sequence). The CDR3 reads CAWSLGGAKTQYF. Written as DNA, the CDR3 is TGTGCCTGGAGCCTGGGGGGGGCTAAGACCCAGTACTTC.

V usage is TRBV6-1 and J usage is TRBJ2-5; weak D call: TRBD1 (6 bases). Looked up from germline, CDR1 is MNHNS and CDR2 is SASEGT. This CDR3 has 14 amino acids. Trimming stripped 3 bases from V and 1 base from J, with 9 bases between. CDR3 amino acids: CASSDRQVQETQYF. In DNA form, the CDR3 reads TGTGCCAGCAGTGACCGACAGGTCCAAGAGACCCAGTACTTC.

This clone was observed a single time. The chain combines TRBV2 with TRBJ2-1; TRBD2 is a possible D gene (6 bases). The germline gives CDR1 SNHLY, CDR2 FYNNEI. The CDR3 is 14 residues long. V was pared by 6 bases and J by 5 bases, with 14 bases between. CDR3 amino acids: CASRGDSKDNEQFF. The CDR3 nucleotides are TGTGCCAGCAGGGGGGACTCAAAGGACAATGAGCAGTTCTTC.

V and J are TRBV27 and TRBJ1-2, with D tentatively TRBD1 (5 bases). Germline CDR1 is MNHEY and CDR2 is SMNVEV (reference sequence). Trimming stripped 8 bases from V and 7 bases from J, with 17 bases between. This CDR3 spans 13 amino acids. CDR3 residues: CASSGRGEGGYTF. CDR3 bases: TGTGCCAGCTCAGGAAGGGGCGAAGGTGGCTACACCTTC.

The chain combines TRBV6-1 with TRBJ2-1; 8 bases are shared with TRBD2. Germline-derived CDR1 and CDR2 are MNHNS and SASEGT. CDR3 length: 16 residues. The V and J ends lost 4 bases and 8 bases, in that order; junction bases with no gene match: 13. DNA for the CDR3: TGTGCCAGCAGTGCCCGCGGGGGGCACACCCGTCATGAGCAGTTCTTC. Residues: CASSARGGHTRHEQFF.

The chain employs TRBV4-1 and TRBJ2-7, with 10 bases that match TRBD2. The J segment lost 0 bases and the V segment lost 0 bases, leaving 5 bases of the junction unmatched. The CDR3 is 17 amino acids. CDR1 and CDR2 from the germline V gene are MGHRA and YSYEKL. The CDR3 coding sequence is TGCGCCAGCAGCCAAGAGGCTAGCGGGGGCCTCTCCTACGAGCAGTACTTC. It is translated as CASSQEASGGLSYEQYF.

This rearrangement joins TRBV11-3 to TRBJ2-7, with 8 bases fitting TRBD2. The CDR3 loop spans 18 amino acids. Looked up from germline, CDR1 is SGHNT and CDR2 is YENEEA. V lost 0 bases, J lost 0 bases, and 10 bases stayed unmatched. This CDR3 reads CASSLDQLGTRDSYEQYF. In nucleotides, the CDR3 is TGTGCCAGCAGCTTAGATCAATTAGGGACTAGGGACTCCTACGAGCAGTACTTC.

V and J are TRBV7-9 and TRBJ2-2; no clear D gene. The CDR3 runs to 13 residues. Germline V gives CDR1 SEHNR, CDR2 FQNEAQ (reference sequence). The V and J ends lost 1 base and 4 bases respectively, with 4 bases between them. The CDR3 sequence: CASSLGSTGELFF. The CDR3 DNA reads as TGTGCCAGCAGCTTAGGTAGCACCGGGGAGCTGTTTTTT.

The rearrangement joins TRBV5-6 to TRBJ1-3, with 8 bases aligning to TRBD1. The CDR3 is made up of 17 amino acids. V gave up 1 base and J gave up 0 bases; unmatched junction bases: 6. Germline CDR1 and CDR2: SGHDT and YYEEEE. The CDR3 DNA sequence: TGTGCCAGCAGCTTGAGTCAGGGGGCGTACTCTGGAAACACCATATATTTT. Translating it yields CASSLSQGAYSGNTIYF.

This sequence joins TRBV6-5 and TRBJ2-3, with a weak D call TRBD2 (5 bases). With 8 bases removed from V and 4 bases from J, the gap between germline ends came to 16 bases. The CDR3 is 14 residues long. CDR1 and CDR2 (germline): MNHEY, SVGAGI. The CDR3 sequence: CASRIGVVSDTQYF. CDR3 DNA sequence: TGTGCCAGCCGGATCGGGGTCGTCTCAGATACGCAGTATTTT.

The chain combines TRBV6-1 with TRBJ1-1; D gene uncertain. Trimming cost V 2 bases and J 1 base, with 8 bases left between them. The CDR3 has 14 residues. Germline CDR1 MNHNS, CDR2 SASEGT. CDR3 loop: CASSELSGNTEAFF. For the CDR3, the DNA is TGTGCCAGCAGTGAATTAAGCGGGAACACTGAAGCTTTCTTT.

The sample holds one count of this clone. The chain links TRBV29-1 to TRBJ2-2, with D perhaps TRBD1 (5 bases). The CDR3 has 13 amino acids. Trimming took off 0 bases at V and 11 bases at J, with 13 bases between the two ends. Looked up from germline, CDR1 is SQVTM and CDR2 is ANQGSEA. The CDR3 is CSVEDGWGGELFF. DNA for the CDR3: TGCAGCGTTGAAGATGGATGGGGCGGCGAGCTGTTTTTT.

The chain joins TRBV5-1 to TRBJ2-1, with TRBD2 identical over 10 bases. The CDR3 sequence is 15 residues long. Germline loops: CDR1 SGHRS, CDR2 YFSETQ. J gave up 0 bases and V 5 bases, and 2 bases lay outside the gene matches. The CDR3: CASRSGGGSYNEQFF. The CDR3 coding sequence is TGCGCCAGCAGGAGCGGGGGGGGCTCCTACAATGAGCAGTTCTTC. The full variable domain, with the rest looked up from reference TRBV5-1 and TRBJ2-1, is KAGVTQTPRYLIKTRGQQVTLSCSPISGHRSVSWYQQTPGQGLQFLFEYFSETQRNKGNFPGRFSGRQFSNSRSEMNVSTLELGDSALYLCASRSGGGSYNEQFFGPGTRLTVL.

The V gene is TRBV7-9, the J gene TRBJ2-7, with 9 bases that match TRBD2. Germline loops: CDR1 SEHNR, CDR2 FQNEAQ (reference sequence). This CDR3 region has 14 residues. V trimming: 5 bases; J trimming: 4 bases; junction bases outside the gene matches: 6. The CDR3 DNA reads as TGTGCCAGCAGCCCGCGCGGGGGGGCGTACGAGCAGTACTTC. Protein product: CASSPRGGAYEQYF.